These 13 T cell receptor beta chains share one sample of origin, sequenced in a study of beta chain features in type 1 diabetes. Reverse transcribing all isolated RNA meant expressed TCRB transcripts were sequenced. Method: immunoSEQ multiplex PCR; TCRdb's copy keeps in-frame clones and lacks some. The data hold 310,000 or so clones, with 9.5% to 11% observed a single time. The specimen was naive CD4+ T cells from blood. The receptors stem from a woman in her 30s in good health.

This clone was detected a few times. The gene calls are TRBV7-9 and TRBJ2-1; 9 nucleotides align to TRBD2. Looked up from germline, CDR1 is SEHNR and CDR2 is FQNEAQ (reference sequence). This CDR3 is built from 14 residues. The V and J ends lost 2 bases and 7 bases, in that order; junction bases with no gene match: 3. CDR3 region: CASSLMAGGNEQFF. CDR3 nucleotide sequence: TGTGCCAGCAGCTTAATGGCGGGAGGGAATGAGCAGTTCTTC.

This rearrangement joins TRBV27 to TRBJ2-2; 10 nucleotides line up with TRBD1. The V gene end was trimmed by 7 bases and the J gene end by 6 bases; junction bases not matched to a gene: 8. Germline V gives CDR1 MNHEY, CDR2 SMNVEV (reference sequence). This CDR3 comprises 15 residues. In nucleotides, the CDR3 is TGTGCCAGCACAAGACAGGGGGCTATTTCCGGGGAGCTGTTTTTT. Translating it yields CASTRQGAISGELFF.

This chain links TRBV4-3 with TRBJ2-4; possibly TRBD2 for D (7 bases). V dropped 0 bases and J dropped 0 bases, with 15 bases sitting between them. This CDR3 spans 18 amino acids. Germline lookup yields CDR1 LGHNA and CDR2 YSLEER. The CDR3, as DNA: TGCGCCAGCAGCCAAGATCGGGGGGACAAGCTAGCCAAAAACATTCAGTACTTC. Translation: CASSQDRGDKLAKNIQYF.

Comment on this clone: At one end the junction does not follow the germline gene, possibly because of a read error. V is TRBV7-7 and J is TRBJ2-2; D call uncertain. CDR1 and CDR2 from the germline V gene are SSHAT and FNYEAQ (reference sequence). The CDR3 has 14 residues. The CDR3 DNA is TGTGCTAGCAGCTTCCAGTTCAGCACCGGGGAGCTGTTTTTT. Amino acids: CASSFQFSTGELFF.

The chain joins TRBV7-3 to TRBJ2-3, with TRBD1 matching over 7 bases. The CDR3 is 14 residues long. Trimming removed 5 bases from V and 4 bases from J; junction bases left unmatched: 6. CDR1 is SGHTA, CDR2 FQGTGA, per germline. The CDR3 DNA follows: TGTGCCAGCAGCAAGGGGGCGTTGGCAGATACGCAGTATTTT. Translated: CASSKGALADTQYF.

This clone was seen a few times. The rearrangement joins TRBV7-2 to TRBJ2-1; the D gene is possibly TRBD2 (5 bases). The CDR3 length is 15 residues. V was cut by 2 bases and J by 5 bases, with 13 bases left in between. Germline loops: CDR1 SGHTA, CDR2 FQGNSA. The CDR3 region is CASSLTPGLNNEQFF. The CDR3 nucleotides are TGTGCCAGCAGCTTAACGCCCGGACTCAACAATGAGCAGTTCTTC.

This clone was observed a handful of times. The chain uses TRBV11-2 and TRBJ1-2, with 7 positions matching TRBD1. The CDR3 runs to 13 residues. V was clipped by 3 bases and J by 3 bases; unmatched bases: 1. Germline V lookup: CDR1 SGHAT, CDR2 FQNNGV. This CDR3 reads CASSFTGDYGYTF. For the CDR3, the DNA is TGTGCCAGCAGCTTCACAGGGGACTATGGCTACACCTTC.

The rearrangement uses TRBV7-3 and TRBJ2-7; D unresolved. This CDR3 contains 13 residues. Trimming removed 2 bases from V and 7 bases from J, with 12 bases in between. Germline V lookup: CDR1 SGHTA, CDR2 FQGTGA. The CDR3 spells CASSLSDFREQYF. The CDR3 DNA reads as TGTGCCAGCAGCTTATCTGACTTCCGAGAGCAGTACTTC.

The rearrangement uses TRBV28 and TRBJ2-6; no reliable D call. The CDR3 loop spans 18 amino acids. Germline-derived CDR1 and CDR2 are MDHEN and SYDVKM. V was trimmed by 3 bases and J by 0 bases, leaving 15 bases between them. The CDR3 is CASSFVVVRFSGANVLTF. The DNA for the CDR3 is TGTGCCAGCAGTTTCGTAGTGGTTCGGTTCTCTGGGGCCAACGTCCTGACTTTC. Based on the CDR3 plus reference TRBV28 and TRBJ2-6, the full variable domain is DVKVTQSSRYLVKRTGEKVFLECVQDMDHENMFWYRQDPGLGLRLIYFSYDVKMKEKGDIPEGYSVSREKKERFSLILESASTNQTSMYLCASSFVVVRFSGANVLTFGAGSRLTVL.

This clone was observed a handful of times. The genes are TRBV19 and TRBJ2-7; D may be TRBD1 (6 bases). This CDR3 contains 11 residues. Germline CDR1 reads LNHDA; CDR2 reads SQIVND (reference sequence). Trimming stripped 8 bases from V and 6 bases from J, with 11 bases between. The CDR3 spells CASQDRAEQYF. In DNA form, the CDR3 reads TGTGCCAGTCAGGACAGAGCCGAGCAGTACTTC.

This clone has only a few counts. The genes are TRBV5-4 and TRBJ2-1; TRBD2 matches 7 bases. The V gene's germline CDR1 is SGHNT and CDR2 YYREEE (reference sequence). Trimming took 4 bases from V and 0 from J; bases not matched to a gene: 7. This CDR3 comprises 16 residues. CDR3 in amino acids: CASSVSSGSSYNEQFF. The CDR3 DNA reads TGTGCCAGCAGCGTTTCTAGCGGAAGCTCCTACAATGAGCAGTTCTTC.

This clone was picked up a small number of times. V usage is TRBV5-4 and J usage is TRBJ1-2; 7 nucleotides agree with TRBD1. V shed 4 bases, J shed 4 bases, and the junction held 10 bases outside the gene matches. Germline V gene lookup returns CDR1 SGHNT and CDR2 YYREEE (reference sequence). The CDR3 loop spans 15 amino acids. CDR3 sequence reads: CASSGEQGSGYGYTF. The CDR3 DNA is TGTGCCAGCAGCGGTGAACAGGGGAGTGGCTATGGCTACACCTTC. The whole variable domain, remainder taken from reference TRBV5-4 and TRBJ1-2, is ETGVTQSPTHLIKTRGQQVTLRCSSQSGHNTVSWYQQALGQGPQFIFQYYREEENGRGNFPPRFSGLQFPNYSSELNVNALELDDSALYLCASSGEQGSGYGYTFGSGTRLTVV.

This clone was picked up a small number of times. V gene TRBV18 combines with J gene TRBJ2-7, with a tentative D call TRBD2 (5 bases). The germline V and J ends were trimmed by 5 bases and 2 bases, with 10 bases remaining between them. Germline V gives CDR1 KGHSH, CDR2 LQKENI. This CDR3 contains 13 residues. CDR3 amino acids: CASSVGAPYEQYF. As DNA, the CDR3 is TGTGCCAGCTCAGTGGGAGCCCCCTACGAGCAGTACTTC.